The 21 T cell receptor beta chains listed next were all sequenced from one sample in a study of blood T cell repertoires in COVID-19. TCRdb's copy holds only in-frame clones and misses some; the assay was immunoSEQ multiplex PCR. This sample has about 87,000 clones, with about 83% found just once. Sequencing was performed on peripheral blood. The receptors shown here come from a woman in her 70s with acute or convalescent COVID-19.

The chain is built from TRBV30 and TRBJ1-1; weak D call: TRBD1 (5 bases). V dropped 3 bases and J dropped 5 bases, with 16 bases sitting between them. The CDR3 covers 14 residues. Germline V gene lookup returns CDR1 GTSNPN and CDR2 SVGIG (reference sequence). This chain's CDR3 is CAWSRGLRGTEAFF. In nucleotides, the CDR3 is TGTGCCTGGAGCCGGGGACTCAGAGGAACTGAAGCTTTCTTT.

This clone was seen only once. The chain recombines TRBV3-1 (or the pseudogene TRBV3-2) with TRBJ2-5; possible D gene TRBD1, 6 bases. The CDR3 has 16 residues. The germline V and J ends were trimmed by 1 base and 5 bases, with 17 bases remaining between them. The germline CDR1 and CDR2 sequences are LGHDT and YNNKEL (reference sequence). CDR3 bases: TGTGCCAGCAGCCAAGGATCCTGGGGCAGGGGCGAGACCCAGTACTTC. It is translated as CASSQGSWGRGETQYF.

V gene TRBV12-3 or TRBV12-4 combines with J gene TRBJ1-1, with 11 bases identical to TRBD1. CDR3 length: 13 amino acids. V gave up 3 bases and J gave up 11 bases; unmatched junction bases: 5. The CDR3 sequence: CASSFGGTGGAFF. Written as DNA, the CDR3 is TGTGCCAGCAGTTTTGGTGGGACAGGGGGTGCTTTCTTT.

This chain connects TRBV5-1 to TRBJ2-3; TRBD2 aligns across 8 bases. The ends lost 0 bases at V and 0 bases at J; junction bases unmatched: 3. CDR1 and CDR2 (germline): SGHRS, YFSETQ. The CDR3 totals 16 residues. The CDR3 region is CASSLAGGVSTDTQYF. As DNA, the CDR3 is TGCGCCAGCAGCTTGGCGGGGGGGGTTAGCACAGATACGCAGTATTTT.

CDR3 bases: TGTGCCAGCAGTTTAAAGCAGACCCAGTACTTC. This translates into CASSLKQTQYF. This chain joins TRBV28 and TRBJ2-5; D remains unclear. Germline V gene data show CDR1 as MDHEN and CDR2 as SYDVKM. The V gene lost 2 bases and the J gene lost 6 bases, with 4 bases spanning the gap. This CDR3 region has 11 residues.

The chain couples TRBV7-9 to TRBJ2-5, with 8 bases that match TRBD1. In germline, CDR1 is SEHNR, CDR2 FQNEAQ (reference sequence). V dropped 5 bases and J dropped 5; count of bases not matched to a gene: 7. The CDR3 length is 14 residues. Here the CDR3 reads CASSPSTGVETQYF. CDR3 DNA: TGTGCCAGCAGCCCATCGACAGGGGTCGAGACCCAGTACTTC.

This clone occurred once. This chain uses TRBV11-2 with TRBJ2-7; TRBD1 aligns across 7 bases. CDR3 length: 13 amino acids. Trimming at V came to 5 bases and at J to 2 bases, leaving 3 bases not matched to a gene. The germline V gene has CDR1 SGHAT and CDR2 FQNNGV. CDR3 region: CASSQGDPYEQYF. For the CDR3, the DNA is TGTGCCAGCAGCCAGGGGGACCCCTACGAGCAGTACTTC.

This chain connects TRBV19 to TRBJ1-4; no reliable D call. CDR1 LNHDA and CDR2 SQIVND come from the germline V gene (reference sequence). This CDR3 is 14 amino acids long. Deletions cut 5 bases from V and 0 bases from J, with 7 bases between. The CDR3 DNA reads TGTGCCAGTAGTTCAAGAGCAACTAATGAAAAACTGTTTTTT. This encodes CASSSRATNEKLFF.

The count of this clone is one. The chain has TRBV5-8 and TRBJ2-5; no definite D call. This CDR3 contains 17 residues. Germline values: CDR1 SGHTS, CDR2 YDEGEE. Between the trimmed V and J ends, which lost 0 bases and 0 bases, there was a span of 15 bases. This CDR3 is CASSLVLGREYQETQYF. The CDR3 region has the DNA TGTGCCAGCAGCTTGGTACTGGGCCGAGAGTACCAAGAGACCCAGTACTTC. Combining the CDR3 with reference TRBV5-8 and TRBJ2-5 gives the whole variable domain EAGVTQSPTHLIKTRGQQATLRCSPISGHTSVYWYQQALGLGLQFLLWYDEGEERNRGNFPPRFSGRQFPNYSSELNVNALELEDSALYLCASSLVLGREYQETQYFGPGTRLLVL.

The chain has TRBV7-9 and TRBJ2-3, with a weak D call TRBD2 (6 bases). CDR3 length: 18 amino acids. Trimming shortened V by 3 bases and J by 4 bases, and 23 bases separated the two germline ends. In germline, CDR1 is SEHNR, CDR2 FQNEAQ (reference sequence). CDR3 amino acids: CASSFFRGWDLGADTQYF. The CDR3 DNA follows: TGTGCCAGCAGCTTCTTTAGGGGATGGGACTTGGGCGCAGATACGCAGTATTTT. Full variable domain (outside the CDR3, taken from reference TRBV7-9 and TRBJ2-3): DTGVSQNPRHKITKRGQNVTFRCDPISEHNRLYWYRQTLGQGPEFLTYFQNEAQLEKSRLLSDRFSAERPKGSFSTLEIQRTEQGDSAMYLCASSFFRGWDLGADTQYFGPGTRLTVL.

The J gene is TRBJ2-1, the V gene TRBV29-1, with TRBD1 identical over 9 bases. This CDR3 is built from 16 residues. CDR1 and CDR2 (germline): SQVTM, ANQGSEA. The trim removed 6 bases at V and 8 bases at J, leaving 17 bases unmatched. CDR3 in amino acids: CSVSSLTGTGFYEQFF. CDR3 coding DNA: TGCAGCGTCTCATCCTTGACCGGGACAGGGTTCTATGAGCAGTTCTTC.

The chain joins TRBV30 to TRBJ1-5; D is undetermined. V lost 0 bases and J lost 3, with 9 bases in between. CDR1 is GTSNPN and CDR2 is SVGIG in the germline V gene (reference sequence). CDR3 length equals 14 residues. The CDR3 spells CAWSVLTDNQPQHF. The CDR3 coding sequence is TGTGCCTGGAGTGTATTGACTGACAATCAGCCCCAGCATTTT.

CDR3 DNA sequence: TGTGCCAGCAATCTCCCTAACTATGGCTACACCTTC. This translates into CASNLPNYGYTF. The chain recombines TRBV7-9 with TRBJ1-2; no clear D gene. Trimming stripped 7 bases from V and 0 bases from J, with 6 bases between. Germline V lookup: CDR1 SEHNR, CDR2 FQNEAQ (reference sequence). The CDR3 covers 12 residues.

The chain links TRBV29-1 to TRBJ2-7, with D perhaps TRBD2 (6 bases). V was pared by 3 bases and J by 0 bases, with 15 bases between. The CDR3 is 15 residues long. The V gene's germline CDR1 is SQVTM and CDR2 ANQGSEA. The CDR3 loop is CSVDRAGFGSYEQYF. In DNA form, the CDR3 reads TGCAGCGTTGATAGGGCGGGATTCGGCTCCTACGAGCAGTACTTC.

This chain uses TRBV27 with TRBJ1-1; TRBD1 matches 8 bases. Looked up from germline, CDR1 is MNHEY and CDR2 is SMNVEV (reference sequence). J was trimmed by 1 base and V by 6 bases; bases with no gene match: 4. The CDR3 is 14 residues long. The CDR3 spells CASRHTGGNTEAFF. In DNA, the CDR3 is TGTGCCAGCAGGCATACAGGGGGGAACACTGAAGCTTTCTTT.

In this sample, this clone turned up a few times. The V call is TRBV28, the J call TRBJ2-6; D is unclear. Trimming took 4 bases from V and 4 from J, leaving 5 bases between them. In germline, CDR1 is MDHEN, CDR2 SYDVKM. This CDR3 is 13 amino acids long. The CDR3 sequence: CASSSLGANVLTF. The CDR3 DNA reads TGTGCCAGCAGTTCGTTGGGGGCCAACGTCCTGACTTTC.

The gene calls are TRBV23-1 and TRBJ2-7; D ambiguous. TRBV23-1 is assigned to the ORF class and has an uncertain function. Trimming removed 3 bases from V and 2 bases from J, with 8 bases in between. The CDR3 is 13 amino acids. This chain's CDR3 is CASSHCATYEQYF. Here the CDR3 DNA reads TGCGCCAGCAGTCATTGCGCGACCTACGAGCAGTACTTC.

V usage is TRBV14 and J usage is TRBJ1-6; weak D call: TRBD1 (5 bases). The CDR3 covers 15 residues. V gave up 2 bases and J gave up 3 bases, with 8 bases separating them. The V gene's germline CDR1 is SGHDN and CDR2 FVKESK. Here the CDR3 reads CASSQSQVYNSPLHF. Here the CDR3 DNA reads TGTGCCAGCAGCCAATCACAGGTCTATAATTCACCCCTCCACTTT.

The rearrangement uses TRBV11-2 and TRBJ1-4; 8 nucleotides align to TRBD1. The CDR3 sequence is 13 residues long. The germline CDR1 and CDR2 sequences are SGHAT and FQNNGV. The trim removed 0 bases at V and 13 bases at J, leaving 4 bases unmatched. In DNA, the CDR3 is TGTGCCAGCAGCTTAGAACAGGGGGATAGACTGTTTTTT. It codes for CASSLEQGDRLFF.

The rearrangement uses TRBV23-1 and TRBJ1-2; TRBD1 might be the D (6 bases). TRBV23-1 is reported as an ORF; its role is uncertain. This CDR3 spans 15 amino acids. The germline V and J ends were trimmed by 4 bases and 1 base, with 13 bases remaining between them. CDR3 bases: TGCGCCAGCAGTCTACAGGGAAGTGGTAACTATGGCTACACCTTC. Translated, it gives CASSLQGSGNYGYTF.

J is TRBJ2-5 and V is TRBV9; D might be TRBD2 (6 bases). The CDR3 has 13 residues. The V end was cut by 3 bases, the J end by 2 bases, with 8 bases between. Germline V gene sequence: CDR1 SGDLS, CDR2 YYNGEE. CDR3: CASSGGVQETQYF. CDR3 in DNA: TGTGCCAGCAGCGGGGGGGTTCAAGAGACCCAGTACTTC.